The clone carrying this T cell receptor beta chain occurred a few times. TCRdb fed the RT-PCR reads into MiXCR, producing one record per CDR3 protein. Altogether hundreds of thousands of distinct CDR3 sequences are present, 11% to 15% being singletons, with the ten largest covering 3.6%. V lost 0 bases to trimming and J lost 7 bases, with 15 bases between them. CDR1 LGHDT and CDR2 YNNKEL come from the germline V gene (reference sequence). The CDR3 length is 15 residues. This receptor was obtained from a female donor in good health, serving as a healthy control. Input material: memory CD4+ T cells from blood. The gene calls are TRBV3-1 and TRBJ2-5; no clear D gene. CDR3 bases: TGTGCCAGCAGCCAAGATGTTGTCCGAGGTGGGACCCAGTACTTC. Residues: CASSQDVVRGGTQYF.